This T cell receptor (beta chain) was sequenced for a study of neurological immune-mediated disorders. Study-level points and caveats: Private repertoires in all groups were suggested by the absence of shared CDR3 amino acid sequences among expanded clones across subjects.

cDNA was made by 5'RACE with 10-nucleotide random UMIs. TCRdb re-called the 5' RACE reads with MiXCR, one entry per CDR3 protein. The sample records more than 70,000 distinct CDR3 sequences, over 9% being singletons. This clonotype was detected a few times. Its target is unknown. V shed 4 bases, J shed 6 bases, and the junction held 4 bases outside the gene matches. This CDR3 contains 13 residues. Volunteers from a blood bank in Maryland, USA, made up the healthy controls. From 2 million PBMCs stored at -80 C, the unsorted libraries were generated. The receptor was derived from a man between 35 and 55 years old in good health. Sequencing was done on a sample of PBMCs. The J gene is TRBJ1-2, the V gene TRBV12-3 or TRBV12-4, with 8 bases fitting TRBD1. The DNA for the CDR3 is TGTGCCAGCAGTTATCAGGGGGCTGATGGCTACACCTTC. As protein: CASSYQGADGYTF.